The clone carrying this T cell receptor beta chain has ten or more counts. Its matching antigen is unknown. This entry comes from a study of CD8 T cells in ankylosing spondylitis. The study, taken as a whole, reports: Matched ankylosing spondylitis synovial fluid reportedly showed significant enrichment of disease-linked clones. CD8+ cells made up the disease-linked clones, which were relatively rare in peripheral blood. Certain motif variants had earlier been reported in reactive arthritis synovial fluid and blood.

With molecular barcodes, quantitative 5'-RACE was used to make the TCR beta libraries. Via MiXCR, TCRdb re-called the 5' RACE reads, giving one row per CDR3 protein. The table shows about 160,000 distinct CDR3 sequences, with approximately 20% occurring only once. V lost 6 bases to trimming and J lost 3 bases, with 5 bases between them. Germline V gene data show CDR1 as MNHNS and CDR2 as SASEGT. The CDR3 extends over 11 amino acids. V and J are TRBV6-1 and TRBJ1-1; D not resolved. The clonotype was recovered from a male donor with ankylosing spondylitis or in good health (not recorded which). The sequencing sample was made of blood, either unsorted or a sorted T cell fraction (not recorded which). CDR3 region: CASRSHTEAFF. As DNA, the CDR3 is TGTGCCAGCAGGAGTCACACTGAAGCTTTCTTT.